The source of this T cell receptor beta chain is a study of cytotoxic CD8 clonotypes in ibrutinib-treated CLL (dated by TCRdb to the early 2020s). Turning to the overall study: The cohort had some eleven relapsed/refractory and roughly 14 treatment-naive patients; around 17 were IGHV unmutated. Response samples were taken after a median of 12 months on treatment, ranging from about 6 to 40 months. Of the 86 participants in the trial, 20 to 30 had longitudinal samples available. All remission and progressive disease samples were collected while patients were still receiving ibrutinib. Responses were partial in roughly 24 patients and complete in 2; after median 68 months follow-up, roughly 14 stayed in remission and 12 progressed. Samples averaged roughly 280,000 productive templates and some 91,000 productive rearrangements. Cryopreserved peripheral blood mononuclear cells were obtained prior to treatment, at the time of response, and at either disease progression or sustained remission.

For TCR beta library preparation, approximately 2 micrograms of genomic DNA were isolated from cryopreserved PBMCs. Longitudinal blood samples from CLL patients receiving ibrutinib monotherapy were subjected to high-throughput TCR beta sequencing. Patients were enrolled in a phase 2 open-label single-center ibrutinib monotherapy trial. Each clonotype received, on average, about 9.7x coverage in deep resolution sequencing performed on a MiSeq, where the target depth lay between 1 in 1 million and 1 in 200,000 T cells. The immunoSEQ hsTCRB Kit was used to generate the TCR beta libraries. On the authors' methods: Data were analyzed with ImmunoSEQ Data Assistant and ImmunoSEQ Analyzer, with V, D and J genes assigned per IMGT definitions. Clonality was computed as one minus normalized Shannon entropy of productive rearrangement frequencies, ranging from 0 to 1. Only overrepresented clonotypes making up at least 0.05% of each patient's repertoire were included in the public clonotype analysis. About a dozen age-matched healthy donor repertoires from immuneACCESS served as clonality controls. TCRdb provides this immuneACCESS table in a form limited to in-frame rearrangements. Some clones are lacking; in checked studies, under half of them reflect an unresolved V gene, and why the rest are absent is not known. The D gene and trimming were derived from the DNA, and the V and J assignments and clone size from that table. The table for this sample lists some 350,000 clones; 67% of them were counted only once. The ten most abundant clones make up just under 6.5% of the sample.

V and J are trimmed by 1 base and 0 bases, and the gene matches miss 2 bases of the junction. Reading from cysteine to phenylalanine, the CDR3 counts 16 amino acids. Of all the DNA, just the CDR3 is kept, 48 bases in frame from base 1. CDR1 and CDR2, looked up from the germline V gene, are SGHRS and YFSETQ. A word on this clone: The specificity of this receptor is unknown. One base away there is no much larger clone; base qualities are not given.

Findings and caveats that apply to the study as a whole: An increase in clonality was observed at ibrutinib response, with clonality remaining stable during sustained remission and falling back toward baseline at progression. Sampling times were not matched between patients in sustained remission and patients whose disease was progressing, and lymph node repertoires were not examined. Baseline clonality exceeded that of age-matched healthy donors and correlated strongly with circulating CD8+ T-cell counts. Public clonotypes were rare and either shrank or stayed stable during treatment, and the rise in clonality at ibrutinib response reflected expansion of private clonotypes.

The rearranged segments are TRBV5-1 and TRBJ2-3; the junction holds 10 bases that match TRBD2. The sample was PBMCs, taken after 36 months of ibrutinib treatment. The sequence derives from a human donor with chronic lymphocytic leukemia. The CDR3 amino acid sequence is: CASSLLAGVSTDTQYF. The DNA is as follows: TGCGCCAGCAGCTTGCTAGCGGGGGTGAGCACAGATACGCAGTATTTT.